The TCR beta chain described here comes from a study of blood T cells in healthy people across ages. Study conclusions and caveats: The study lacked donor CMV status, which possibly confounded expanded clonotype changes. Higher diversity and more naive CD4+ cells were features of long-lived donors, compared to aged donors.

A word on this clonotype: The antigen is undetermined. A read error may account for a junction end that differs from germline.

Combining a sample-barcoded 5' primer with a J-beta primer mix, a second PCR ran for 7 to 11 cycles. Carrying 12 random nucleotides, a template-switch adaptor labeled each individual cDNA molecule. One entry per CDR3 protein, called by TCRdb with MiXCR from the 5' RACE reads. Of 650,000 to 800,000 distinct CDR3 sequences listed, more than 45% are singletons. The CDR3 contains 16 residues. CDR1 is MNHEY, CDR2 SMNVEV, per germline (reference sequence). This clonotype was sampled from a woman of 80 years or more in good health. Sequencing was carried out using blood. V usage is TRBV27 and J usage is TRBJ2-4, with TRBD2 matching over 9 bases. Matching the DNA end better, TRBJ2-7 makes the J call doubtful. The CDR3 is CASRSKKREASCEQYF. The DNA for the CDR3 is TGTGCCAGCAGGAGTAAAAAGCGGGAGGCCTCCTGCGAGCAGTACTTC.